This T cell receptor beta chain was identified in a study of T cell changes during pregnancy in multiple sclerosis (dated by TCRdb to about 2019). Study-level background: Changes in the T cell repertoire over the course of pregnancy were examined in this study in women with multiple sclerosis.

Library prep was done by the immunoSEQ multiplex PCR assay. Here the immuneACCESS table is served through TCRdb, limited to in-frame sequences with V and J called. Missing clones are a known gap in these copies; in checked studies unresolved V genes cover under half, and the rest lacks a known reason. This sample comprises about 59,000 clones, over 80% of them detected only once. In total, the top ten clones hold less than 2.5% of the sample. In this sample, this clone turned up once. Its specific antigen is unknown. Within one base of it there is no much larger clone, and no base qualities were kept. The sequencing used peripheral blood, collected in the first trimester of pregnancy. This receptor was taken from a female donor with multiple sclerosis, enrolled in a pregnancy study.

This receptor has the CDR3 CAINSRGANYGYTF. The DNA sequence is TGTGCCATCAATTCGCGGGGTGCTAACTATGGCTACACCTTC. The chain uses TRBV10-3 and TRBJ1-2; no confident D gene assignment can be made. The CDR3 runs 14 residues from the cysteine to the phenylalanine. The entry retains the CDR3 DNA only, 42 bases that are in frame from base 1. V is clipped by 7 bases and J by 0 bases, and the sequence between their germline boundaries is 12 bases long. CDR1 and CDR2, per the germline V gene, are ENHRY and SYGVKD.